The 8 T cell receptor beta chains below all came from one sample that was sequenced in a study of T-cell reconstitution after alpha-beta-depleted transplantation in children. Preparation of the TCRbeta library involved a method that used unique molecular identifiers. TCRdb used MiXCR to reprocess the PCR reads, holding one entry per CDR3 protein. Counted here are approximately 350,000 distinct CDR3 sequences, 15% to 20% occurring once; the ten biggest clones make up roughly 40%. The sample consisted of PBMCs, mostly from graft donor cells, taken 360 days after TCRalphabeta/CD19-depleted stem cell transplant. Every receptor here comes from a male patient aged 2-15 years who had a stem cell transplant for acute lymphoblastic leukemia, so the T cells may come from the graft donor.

The CDR3 DNA sequence: TGTGCCAGCAGTATGGACCCTGACTCTGGAAACACCATATATTTT. Translating it yields CASSMDPDSGNTIYF. V is TRBV7-2 and J is TRBJ1-3; D is ambiguous. The CDR3 is 15 amino acids. Per the germline V gene, CDR1 is SGHTA and CDR2 is FQGNSA. The ends were cut back, 6 bases at V and 0 bases at J, with 12 bases in the middle.

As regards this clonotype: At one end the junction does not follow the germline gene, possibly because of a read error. CDR3 loop: CSVTGNPGELFF. The CDR3 region has the DNA TGCAGCGTTACAGGGAACCCCGGGGAGCTGTTTTTT. This chain links TRBV29-1 with TRBJ2-2; tentative D call: TRBD1 (6 bases). In germline, CDR1 is SQVTM, CDR2 ANQGSEA. This CDR3 has 12 residues.

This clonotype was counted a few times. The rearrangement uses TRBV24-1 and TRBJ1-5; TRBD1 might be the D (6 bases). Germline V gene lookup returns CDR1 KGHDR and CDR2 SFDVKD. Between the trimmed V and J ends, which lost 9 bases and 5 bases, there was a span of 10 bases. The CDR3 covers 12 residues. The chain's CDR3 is CATHREDQPQHF. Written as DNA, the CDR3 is TGTGCCACCCACAGGGAGGATCAGCCCCAGCATTTT.

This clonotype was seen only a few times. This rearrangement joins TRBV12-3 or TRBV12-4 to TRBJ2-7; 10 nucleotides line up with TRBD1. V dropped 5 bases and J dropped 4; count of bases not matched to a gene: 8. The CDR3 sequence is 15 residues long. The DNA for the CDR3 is TGTGCCAGCAGTCCCCGGGACAGGGGTATGTACGAGCAGTACTTC. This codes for CASSPRDRGMYEQYF.

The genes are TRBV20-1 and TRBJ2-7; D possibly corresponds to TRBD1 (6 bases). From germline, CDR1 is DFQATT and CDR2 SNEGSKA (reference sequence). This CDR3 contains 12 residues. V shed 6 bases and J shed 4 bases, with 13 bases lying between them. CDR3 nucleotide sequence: TGCAGTGCAACGACAGGTTTTTACGAGCAGTACTTC. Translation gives CSATTGFYEQYF.

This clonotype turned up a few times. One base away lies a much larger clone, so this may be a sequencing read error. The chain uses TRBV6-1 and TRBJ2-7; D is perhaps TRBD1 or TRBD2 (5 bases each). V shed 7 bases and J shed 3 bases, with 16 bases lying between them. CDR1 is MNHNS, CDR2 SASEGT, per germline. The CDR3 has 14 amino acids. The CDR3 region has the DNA TGTGCCAGCACTCGGGGCGAGATGGGCTACGAGCAGTACTTC. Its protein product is CASTRGEMGYEQYF.

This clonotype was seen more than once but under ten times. The CDR3 nucleotides read TGCAGCGTTGGAGGATCGCTGGGGACCGAGCAGTTCTTC. This gives the protein CSVGGSLGTEQFF. V is TRBV29-1 and J is TRBJ2-1; D may correspond to TRBD1 or TRBD2 (5 bases each). This CDR3 comprises 13 residues. The ends were cut back, 4 bases at V and 10 bases at J, with 17 bases in the middle. CDR1 is SQVTM and CDR2 is ANQGSEA in the germline V gene.

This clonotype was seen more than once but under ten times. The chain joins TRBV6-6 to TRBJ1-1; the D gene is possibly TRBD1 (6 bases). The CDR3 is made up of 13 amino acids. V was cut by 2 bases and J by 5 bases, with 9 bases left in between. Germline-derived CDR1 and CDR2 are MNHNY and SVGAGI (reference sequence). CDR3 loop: CASSYTRGTEAFF. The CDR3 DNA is TGTGCCAGCAGTTACACTAGGGGGACTGAAGCTTTCTTT.